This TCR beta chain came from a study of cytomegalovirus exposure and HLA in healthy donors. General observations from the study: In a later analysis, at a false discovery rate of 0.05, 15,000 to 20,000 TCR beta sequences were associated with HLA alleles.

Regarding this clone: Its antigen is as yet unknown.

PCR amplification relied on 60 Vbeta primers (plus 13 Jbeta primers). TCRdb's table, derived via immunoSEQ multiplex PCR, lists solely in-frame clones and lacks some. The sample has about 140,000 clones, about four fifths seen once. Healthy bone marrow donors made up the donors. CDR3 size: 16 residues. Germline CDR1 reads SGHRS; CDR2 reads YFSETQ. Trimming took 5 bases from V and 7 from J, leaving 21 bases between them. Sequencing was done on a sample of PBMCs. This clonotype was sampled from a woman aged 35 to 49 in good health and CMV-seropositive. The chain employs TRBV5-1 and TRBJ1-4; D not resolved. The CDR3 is CASRSNLGGLGEKLFF. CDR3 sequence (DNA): TGCGCCAGCAGAAGTAACCTAGGCGGTCTGGGTGAAAAACTGTTTTTT.